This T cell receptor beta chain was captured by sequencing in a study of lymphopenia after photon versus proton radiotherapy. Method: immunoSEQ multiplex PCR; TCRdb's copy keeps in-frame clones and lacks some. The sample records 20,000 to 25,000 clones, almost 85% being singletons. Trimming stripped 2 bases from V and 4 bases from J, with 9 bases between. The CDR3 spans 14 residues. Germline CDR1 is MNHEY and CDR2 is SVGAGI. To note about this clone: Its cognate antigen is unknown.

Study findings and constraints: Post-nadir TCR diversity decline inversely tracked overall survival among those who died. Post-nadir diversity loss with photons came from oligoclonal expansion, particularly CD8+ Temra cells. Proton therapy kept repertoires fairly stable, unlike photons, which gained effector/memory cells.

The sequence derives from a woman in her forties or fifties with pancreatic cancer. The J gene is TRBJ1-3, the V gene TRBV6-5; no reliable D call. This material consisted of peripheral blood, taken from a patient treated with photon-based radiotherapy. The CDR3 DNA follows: TGTGCCAGCAGTTACGGAGGGCTCGGAAACACCATATATTTT. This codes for CASSYGGLGNTIYF.